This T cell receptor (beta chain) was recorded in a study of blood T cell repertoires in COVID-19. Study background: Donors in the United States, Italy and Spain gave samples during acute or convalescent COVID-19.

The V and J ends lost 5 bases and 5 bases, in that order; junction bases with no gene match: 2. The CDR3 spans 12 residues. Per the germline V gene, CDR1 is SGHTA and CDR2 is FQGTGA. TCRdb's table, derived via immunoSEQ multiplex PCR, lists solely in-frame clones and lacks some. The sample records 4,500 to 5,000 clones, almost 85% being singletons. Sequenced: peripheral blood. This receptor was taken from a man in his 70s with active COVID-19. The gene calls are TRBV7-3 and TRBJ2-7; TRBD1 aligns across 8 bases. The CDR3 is CASSKGQDEQYF. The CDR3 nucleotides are TGTGCCAGCAGCAAGGGACAGGACGAGCAGTACTTC.